A selection of T cell receptor beta chains follows, all from one sample in a study of T cells in tumors after PD-1 blockade. This table comes from immunoSEQ multiplex PCR, and its TCRdb copy is limited to in-frame clones, with some not included. Found here are tens of thousands of clones, about 84% of them singletons; the top ten hold less than 5%. Sample: PBMCs, taken before anti-PD-1 treatment. The receptors derive from a human donor with basal cell carcinoma. Each CDR3 is given with its conserved first and last residue. D genes are given only for firm matches. Clone size is given for some rows only: seen once, a few or many times, or a class if the clone is expanded.

TRBJ2-2 | . | TRBV24-1 | TRBD1 | TGTGCCACCATGGACAGGGGCGGTAACTTCGGGGAGCTGTTTTTT | CATMDRGGNFGELFF
TRBJ1-1 | . | TRBV12-3/TRBV12-4 | . | TGTGCCAGCAGCATCGCGCCAGCTGAAGCTTTCTTT | CASSIAPAEAFF
TRBJ2-2 | . | TRBV15 | . | TGTGCCACCAGCCTCCGGCCCCTCCTAAACACCGGGGAGCTGTTTTTT | CATSLRPLLNTGELFF
TRBJ1-6 | few | TRBV12-3/TRBV12-4 | . | TGTGCCAGCAGTTACAGGGTCTCACCCCTCCACTTT | CASSYRVSPLHF
TRBJ2-1 | . | TRBV7-2 | . | TGTGCCAGCAGCTTAGCGCTTGTTAGCAACAATGAGCAGTTCTTC | CASSLALVSNNEQFF
TRBJ2-1 | few | TRBV5-1 | TRBD1 | TGCGCCACCAAAGGACAGGACAATGAGCAGTTCTTC | CATKGQDNEQFF
TRBJ1-6 | . | TRBV4-1 | . | TGCGCCAGCAGCACGGGACAAGTGGGATATAGTTCACCCCTCCACTTT | CASSTGQVGYSSPLHF
TRBJ2-5 | once | TRBV3-1/TRBV3-2 | TRBD1 | TGTGCCAGCAGCCCGTTGGGACAGTACCAAGAGACCCAGTACTTC | CASSPLGQYQETQYF
TRBJ1-2 | . | TRBV5-4 | TRBD1 | TGTGCCAGCAGCTTGGTAGGGGGCGGGAGAGATGGCTACACCTTC | CASSLVGGGRDGYTF
TRBJ2-3 | . | TRBV7-2 | TRBD2 | TGTGCCAGCAGCTTAGGCGCTAGCGGGGGGACAGATACGCAGTATTTT | CASSLGASGGTDTQYF
TRBJ1-2 | . | TRBV14 | TRBD1 | TGTGCCAGCAGCCGCGGATCCGGGACAGGGATCTATGGCTACACCTTC | CASSRGSGTGIYGYTF
TRBJ1-4 | few | TRBV10-3 | . | TGTGCCATCAGTGAGTCGAGACAGGCTGGCACTAATGAAAAACTGTTTTTT | CAISESRQAGTNEKLFF
TRBJ2-2 | . | TRBV6-5 | TRBD1 | TGTGCCAGCAGCCGGGACAGGGGGAACACCGGGGAGCTGTTTTTT | CASSRDRGNTGELFF
TRBJ1-2 | few | TRBV9 | . | TGTGCCAGCAGCGGAGATGGCTACACCTTC | CASSGDGYTF
TRBJ2-1 | . | TRBV7-8 | . | TGTGCCAGCAGCTTAACCCTCTTAGGCTCGGGGACACGGGGTGAGCAGTTCTTC | CASSLTLLGSGTRGEQFF
TRBJ2-3 | . | TRBV2 | TRBD2 | TGTGCCAGCAGTGGTTATTGGCGGGGGGGAACAGATACGCAGTATTTT | CASSGYWRGGTDTQYF
TRBJ1-5 | . | TRBV7-2 | TRBD1 | TGTGCCAGCAGCTCCCCAGCGGGACAGGGGAAGGGTCAGCCCCAGCATTTT | CASSSPAGQGKGQPQHF
TRBJ2-3 | . | TRBV5-6 | . | TGTGCCAGCAGCTTGTGGGGCGCAGGGTCAGATACGCAGTATTTT | CASSLWGAGSDTQYF
TRBJ1-1 | . | TRBV24-1 | TRBD1 | TGTGCCACCAGTGACTTCGGGACAGGGGGGAACACTGAAGCTTTCTTT | CATSDFGTGGNTEAFF
TRBJ1-1 | . | TRBV28 | TRBD1 | TGTGCCAGCAGTACTCCCCCGGGACAGGAAGAAGCTTTCTTT | CASSTPPGQEEAFF
TRBJ1-2 | few | TRBV19 | . | TGTGCCAGTAGTATCTCCAGGTCCGGTGGCTACACCTTC | CASSISRSGGYTF
TRBJ2-5 | . | TRBV5-6 | TRBD2 | TGTGCCAGCATTTGGACGGGGGGGCGAGAGACCCAGTACTTC | CASIWTGGRETQYF
TRBJ2-2 | . | TRBV7-2 | TRBD2 | TGTGCCAGCAGCTTAATTTCGGGGGGGGCGAACACCGGGGAGCTGTTTTTT | CASSLISGGANTGELFF
TRBJ2-3 | once | TRBV24-1 | . | TGTGCCACCGGTCTTTCTCGGGGGCGTTCAGATACGCAGTATTTT | CATGLSRGRSDTQYF
TRBJ2-7 | . | TRBV6-2/TRBV6-3 | . | TGTGCCAGCAGTTTTGAGCGGGTCAATTGTTACTTC | CASSFERVNCYF
TRBJ1-6 | . | TRBV19 | TRBD1 | TGTGCCAGTAGAGAGTGGGGGACAGGAGATAATTCACCCCTCCACTTT | CASREWGTGDNSPLHF
TRBJ2-2 | . | TRBV5-4 | . | TGTGCCAGTCCCACACCCTCCGGGGAGCTGTTTTTT | CASPTPSGELFF
TRBJ2-7 | . | TRBV5-1 | . | TGCGCCAGCAGCCTCCGGGTGGGAAGCTACGAGCAGTACTTC | CASSLRVGSYEQYF
TRBJ2-5 | . | TRBV19 | TRBD1 | TGTGCCAGTAGTTTCCGCCCCGGACAGGTCACCCAAGAGACCCAGTACTTC | CASSFRPGQVTQETQYF
TRBJ1-4 | . | TRBV10-2 | . | TGCGCCAGCAGTGAGTGGGGACGGAATAATGAAAAACTGTTTTTT | CASSEWGRNNEKLFF
TRBJ1-2 | . | TRBV30 | . | TGTGCCTGGAGTGTAGCAGGGGCGCGGAACTATGGCTACACCTTC | CAWSVAGARNYGYTF
TRBJ1-5 | . | TRBV5-6 | TRBD1 | TGTGCCAGCAGCTTACGGACAGGAACTAATGGCAATCAGCCCCAGCATTTT | CASSLRTGTNGNQPQHF